This T cell receptor (beta chain) was captured in a study of regulatory T cells in long-lasting Graves disease. V was cut by 8 bases and J by 1 base, with 12 bases left in between. This CDR3 is built from 14 residues. The germline CDR1 and CDR2 sequences are SNHLY and FYNNEI. Specified time point: newly diagnosed GD, antithyroid drugs for less than 3 months. PBMC-extracted RNA yielded the TCR library. About this clonotype itself: Being one base from a much bigger clone, this may be a read error.

Combining iRepertoire HTBI primers with Arm-PCR of CDR3 regions, the authors built TCR beta libraries. TCRdb recomputed calls from the multiplex PCR reads with MiXCR, one row per CDR3 protein. Of a few hundred thousand distinct CDR3 sequences listed, 11% to 15% are singletons. These data were also reused for a study on T cells in Graves' hyperthyroidism and ophthalmopathy.

The sequenced sample was peripheral blood mononuclear cells (PBMCs), obtained at new diagnosis, from a patient treated with antithyroid drugs. The chain carries TRBV2 and TRBJ2-1; D is unresolved. This TCR was recovered from a woman aged 45-65 years with Graves disease. This CDR3 reads CASPSYKSYNEQFF. In DNA, the CDR3 is TGTGCCAGCCCCTCCTATAAATCCTACAATGAGCAGTTCTTC.